A selection of T cell receptor beta chains follows, all from one sample in a study of T cell responses to AZD1222 COVID-19 vaccine. Clones were read by immunoSEQ multiplex PCR, and TCRdb kept only the in-frame ones, dropping some. This table has 150,000 to 200,000 clones, roughly 92% appearing once. The sample consisted of peripheral blood, taken 28 days after the second dose of the MenACWY control vaccine. Receptors originate from an adult who received the MenACWY meningococcal vaccine as a control. Both conserved end residues are part of each CDR3. A D gene is named only where the DNA matches it firmly. Rows give clone size only sometimes, using once, few, many, or a class for an expanded clone.

DNA	CDR3	size	V	J	D
TGTGCCAGCAGAGCAAGCGGGGCCCCCGGCGAGCAGTACTTC	CASRASGAPGEQYF	once	TRBV6-5	TRBJ2-7	TRBD2
TGTGCCTGGAGTAAAACCGAGCGGGCAGGCGGGAACTTC	CAWSKTERAGGNF	once	TRBV30	TRBJ2-7	-
TGTGCTAGTGGTTTGCCCCAAGAGGGCACTGAAGCTTTCTTT	CASGLPQEGTEAFF	-	TRBV12-5	TRBJ1-1	-
TGTGCCAGCAGACAACTTCGACTAGCGGGGGAGCTGTTTTTT	CASRQLRLAGELFF	-	TRBV6-5	TRBJ2-2	TRBD2
TGTGCCAGCAGTTCCGGGCCCACCGCGAACACCGGGGAGCTGTTTTTT	CASSSGPTANTGELFF	-	TRBV7-7	TRBJ2-2	-
TGTGCCAGCAGGGGAGATCATAGCGGGAGGGCCACCTACGAGCAGTACTTC	CASRGDHSGRATYEQYF	-	TRBV27	TRBJ2-7	TRBD2
TGTGCCAGCAGCCCTACACAGCGGGAAGCAAGCTCCTACGAGCAGTACTTC	CASSPTQREASSYEQYF	-	TRBV13	TRBJ2-7	TRBD2
TGTGCCAGCAGTCCGGGAGGAAGCACTGAAGCTTTCTTT	CASSPGGSTEAFF	-	TRBV6-2/TRBV6-3	TRBJ1-1	-
TGCGCCAGCAGAGGCTCCAGCGGGAGGGCCCTTTATAATGAGCAGTTCTTC	CASRGSSGRALYNEQFF	-	TRBV5-1	TRBJ2-1	TRBD2
TGTGCCAGCAGTTTTAGCTCTAGAGGGGAAGCTAACTATGGCTACACCTTC	CASSFSSRGEANYGYTF	-	TRBV28	TRBJ1-2	-
TGTGCCAGTAGCCACCCGGGGGGCCCCAAGGGTGAAAAACTGTTTTTT	CASSHPGGPKGEKLFF	-	TRBV19	TRBJ1-4	-
TGTGCCAGCATGACCGGGACAGGGGACGGCTACACCTTC	CASMTGTGDGYTF	-	TRBV27	TRBJ1-2	TRBD1
TGTGCCATCAGCAACCATAGGAGCTCCTACAATGAGCAGTTCTTC	CAISNHRSSYNEQFF	-	TRBV10-3	TRBJ2-1	-
TGTGCCAGCAGGGCCAGTGGGACCTATGGCTACACCTTC	CASRASGTYGYTF	-	TRBV28	TRBJ1-2	-
TGTGCCAGCAGTTTCTATACAAGACAGGGGGCAGGTGCACCCCTCCACTTT	CASSFYTRQGAGAPLHF	-	TRBV27	TRBJ1-6	TRBD1
TGTGCCAGTATGGGGGACACTGAAGCTTTCTTT	CASMGDTEAFF	-	TRBV19	TRBJ1-1	-
TGTGCCAGCAGCTTAAAATTCCCGGGCGAGCAGTACTTC	CASSLKFPGEQYF	-	TRBV7-3	TRBJ2-7	-
TGTGCCTGGAGTGTACGGACAGGGGCGAACACTGAAGCTTTCTTT	CAWSVRTGANTEAFF	-	TRBV30	TRBJ1-1	TRBD1
TGTGCCAGCAGCGCGCGGCTAGCGACACATAACACCGGGGAGCTGTTTTTT	CASSARLATHNTGELFF	-	TRBV9	TRBJ2-2	-
TGTGCCAGCAGCCGCTCCAAGCTTGGGACCCAGTACTTC	CASSRSKLGTQYF	-	TRBV7-3	TRBJ2-5	-
TGTGCCAGCAGCTCCGGACAGGGGGGTTCACCCCTCCACTTT	CASSSGQGGSPLHF	-	TRBV7-2	TRBJ1-6	TRBD1
TGTGCCAGCAGCCCCACGGACAGGGGTTCGGCTTCACCCCTCCACTTT	CASSPTDRGSASPLHF	-	TRBV7-2	TRBJ1-6	TRBD1
TGTGCCAGCTCACCAGCCCGGACAGGGGGCGGGGAGCCCCAGCATTTT	CASSPARTGGGEPQHF	-	TRBV18	TRBJ1-5	TRBD1
TGTGCCAGTACCCGGGACAGGGGAGGAGGGAACACTGAAGCTTTCTTT	CASTRDRGGGNTEAFF	once	TRBV19	TRBJ1-1	TRBD1
TGTGCCAGCAGACAGGATCGGGGTAGGGATACGCAGTATTTT	CASRQDRGRDTQYF	-	TRBV6-5	TRBJ2-3	-
TGTGCCAGCTCACCACGGGACAGAGTAGGAAACATTCAGTACTTC	CASSPRDRVGNIQYF	-	TRBV18	TRBJ2-4	TRBD1
TGCGCCAGCAGTGAGTCTTCAGGGAGCCAGCCCCAGCATTTT	CASSESSGSQPQHF	-	TRBV10-2	TRBJ1-5	-
TGTGCCACCAGCAGAGATCAAACGCCCGGACTAGCGGGATACCAGTTCTTC	CATSRDQTPGLAGYQFF	-	TRBV15	TRBJ2-1	TRBD2
TGTGCCAGTAGTATAGATCAGGGGCACAACTATGGCTACACCTTC	CASSIDQGHNYGYTF	few	TRBV19	TRBJ1-2	-
TGTGCCAGCAGCTTAATGAGCTCCTACGAGCAGTACTTC	CASSLMSSYEQYF	-	TRBV5-8	TRBJ2-7	-
TGTGCCAGCAGTTTTGTTCCCGCGGGCTTAGAGACCCAGTACTTC	CASSFVPAGLETQYF	-	TRBV6-2/TRBV6-3	TRBJ2-5	-
TGCGCCAGCAGCTTGGACGGCCAGCCCCAGCATTTT	CASSLDGQPQHF	-	TRBV5-1	TRBJ1-5	-
TGTGCCAGCTCACCGACAGGGGGTGGGAATGAGCAGTTCTTC	CASSPTGGGNEQFF	-	TRBV18	TRBJ2-1	TRBD1
TGTGCCAGCAGCCAAGATATACGGAGGGAGCCCCTCCACTTT	CASSQDIRREPLHF	-	TRBV4-2	TRBJ1-6	-
TGTGCCAGCAGCCCAGTCGGGCGAGGCTATGGCTACACCTTC	CASSPVGRGYGYTF	-	TRBV7-6	TRBJ1-2	-
TGTGCCAGTAGGAAGACAGGTGTGGACACCGGGGAGCTGTTTTTT	CASRKTGVDTGELFF	-	TRBV19	TRBJ2-2	-
TGTGCCACCAGCAGAGATGGGACAGGGTCTTCACCCCTCCACTTT	CATSRDGTGSSPLHF	-	TRBV15	TRBJ1-6	TRBD1
TGTGCCGTAAGGGTCCAGGGGGCCGGGGAGCTGTTTTTT	CAVRVQGAGELFF	-	TRBV10-3	TRBJ2-2	TRBD1
TGTGCCAGCAGTGACGGGGCCGGGGCCAACGTCCTGACTTTC	CASSDGAGANVLTF	-	TRBV2	TRBJ2-6	-
TGTGCCAGCAGTCGATTAGCGGACCAAGAGACCCAGTACTTC	CASSRLADQETQYF	-	TRBV11-3	TRBJ2-5	-
TGTGCCAGCAGGGGCTACAATGAGCAGTTCTTC	CASRGYNEQFF	-	TRBV6-5	TRBJ2-1	-
TGCGCCAGCAGGCTGGACCTCTGGAACACTGAAGCTTTCTTT	CASRLDLWNTEAFF	-	TRBV5-1	TRBJ1-1	-
TGTGCCAGCAGCTCAGGGGGAGCGGGAGTTGAGCAGTACTTC	CASSSGGAGVEQYF	-	TRBV28	TRBJ2-7	-